This T cell receptor (beta chain) originates from a study of shared clonotypes between healthy human individuals. Trimming pared 0 bases from V and 2 bases from J, leaving 0 bases between. Germline V gives CDR1 SGHNT, CDR2 YYREEE (reference sequence). The CDR3 is 12 residues long. Assay: immunoSEQ multiplex PCR; the TCRdb copy retains only in-frame clones and omits some. The top ten hold 10% to 15% of the sample, which has 490,000 or so clones, about 82% seen once. This rearrangement joins TRBV5-4 to TRBJ2-1; no definite D call. Sequenced sample: PBMCs. The receptor's source is a woman between 40 and 50 years old in good health. Some clones in this sample may be carry-over from other donors' samples. CDR3 DNA: TGTGCCAGCAGCTTGGCCTACAATGAGCAGTTCTTC. Translating it yields CASSLAYNEQFF. Supplemented by reference TRBV5-4 and TRBJ2-1, the full variable domain reads ETGVTQSPTHLIKTRGQQVTLRCSSQSGHNTVSWYQQALGQGPQFIFQYYREEENGRGNFPPRFSGLQFPNYSSELNVNALELDDSALYLCASSLAYNEQFFGPGTRLTVL.